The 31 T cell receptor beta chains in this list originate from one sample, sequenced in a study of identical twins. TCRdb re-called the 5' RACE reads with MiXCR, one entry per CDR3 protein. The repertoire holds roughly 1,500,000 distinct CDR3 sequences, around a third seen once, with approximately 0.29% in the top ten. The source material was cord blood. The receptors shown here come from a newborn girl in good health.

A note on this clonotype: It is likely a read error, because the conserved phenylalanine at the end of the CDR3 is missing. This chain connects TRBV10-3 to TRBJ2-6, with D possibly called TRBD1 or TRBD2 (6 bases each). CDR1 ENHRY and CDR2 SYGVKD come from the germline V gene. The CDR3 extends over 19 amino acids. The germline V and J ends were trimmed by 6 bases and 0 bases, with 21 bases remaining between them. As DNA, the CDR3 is TGTGCCATCAGCGATCTAAGGGGGGTGCTTAGCTCTGGGGCCAACGTCCTGACTTCC. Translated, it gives CAISDLRGVLSSGANVLTS.

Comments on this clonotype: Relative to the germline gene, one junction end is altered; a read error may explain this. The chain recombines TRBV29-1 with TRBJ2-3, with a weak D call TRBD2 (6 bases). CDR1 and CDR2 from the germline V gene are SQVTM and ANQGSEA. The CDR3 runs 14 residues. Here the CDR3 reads CSAPRGASTYTQYF. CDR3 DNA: TGCAGCGCCCCCCGCGGGGCAAGCACATATACGCAGTATTTT.

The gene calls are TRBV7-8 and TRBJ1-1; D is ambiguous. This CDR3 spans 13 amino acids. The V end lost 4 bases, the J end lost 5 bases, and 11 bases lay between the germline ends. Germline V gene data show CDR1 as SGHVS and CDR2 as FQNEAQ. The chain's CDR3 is CASSSSFGTEAFF. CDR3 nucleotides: TGTGCCAGCAGCTCCTCATTCGGGACTGAAGCTTTCTTT. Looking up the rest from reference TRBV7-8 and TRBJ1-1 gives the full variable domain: GAGVSQSPRYKVAKRGQDVALRCDPISGHVSLFWYQQALGQGPEFLTYFQNEAQLDKSGLPSDRFFAERPEGSVSTLKIQRTQQEDSAVYLCASSSSFGTEAFFGQGTRLTVV.

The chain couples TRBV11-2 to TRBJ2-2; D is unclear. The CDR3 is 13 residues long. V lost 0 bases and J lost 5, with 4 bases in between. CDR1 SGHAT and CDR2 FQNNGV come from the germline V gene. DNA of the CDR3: TGTGCCAGCAGCTTAGACCAGACCGGGGAGCTGTTTTTT. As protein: CASSLDQTGELFF.

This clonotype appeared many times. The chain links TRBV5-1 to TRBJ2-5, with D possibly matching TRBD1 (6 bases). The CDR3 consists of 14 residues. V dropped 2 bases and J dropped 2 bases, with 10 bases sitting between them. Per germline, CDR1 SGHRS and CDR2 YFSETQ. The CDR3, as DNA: TGCGCCAGCAGCTTAAACAGGGCGCAAGAGACCCAGTACTTC. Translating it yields CASSLNRAQETQYF.

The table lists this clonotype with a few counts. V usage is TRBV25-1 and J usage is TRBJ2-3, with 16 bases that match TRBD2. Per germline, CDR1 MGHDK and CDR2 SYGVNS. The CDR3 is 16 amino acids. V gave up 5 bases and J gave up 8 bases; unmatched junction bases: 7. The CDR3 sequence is CASSNTGTSGRATQYF. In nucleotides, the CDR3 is TGTGCCAGCAGTAATACCGGGACTAGCGGGAGGGCTACGCAGTATTTT.

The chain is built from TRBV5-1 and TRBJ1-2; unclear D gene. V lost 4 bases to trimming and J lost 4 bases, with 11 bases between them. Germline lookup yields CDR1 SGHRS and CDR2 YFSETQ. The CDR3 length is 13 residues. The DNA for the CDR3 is TGCGCCAGCAGCACGGAAGGGTCCTATGGCTACACCTTC. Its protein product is CASSTEGSYGYTF.

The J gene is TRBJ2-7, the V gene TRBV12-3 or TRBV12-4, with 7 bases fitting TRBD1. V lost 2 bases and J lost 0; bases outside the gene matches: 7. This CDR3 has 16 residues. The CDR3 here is CASSLISGQVSYEQYF. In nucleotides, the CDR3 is TGTGCCAGCAGTTTAATATCAGGACAGGTCTCCTACGAGCAGTACTTC.

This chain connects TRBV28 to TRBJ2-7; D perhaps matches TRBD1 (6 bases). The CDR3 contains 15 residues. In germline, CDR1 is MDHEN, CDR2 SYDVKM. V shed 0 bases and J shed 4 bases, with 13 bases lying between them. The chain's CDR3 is CASSLWYRDRYEQYF. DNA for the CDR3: TGTGCCAGCAGTTTATGGTACAGGGATAGGTACGAGCAGTACTTC.

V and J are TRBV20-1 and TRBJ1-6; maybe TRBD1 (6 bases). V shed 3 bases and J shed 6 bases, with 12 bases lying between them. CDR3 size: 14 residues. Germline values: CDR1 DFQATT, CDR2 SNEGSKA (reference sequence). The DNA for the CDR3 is TGCAGTGCTAGGGGAGGGGGGTTTAATTCACCCCTCCACTTT. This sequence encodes CSARGGGFNSPLHF.

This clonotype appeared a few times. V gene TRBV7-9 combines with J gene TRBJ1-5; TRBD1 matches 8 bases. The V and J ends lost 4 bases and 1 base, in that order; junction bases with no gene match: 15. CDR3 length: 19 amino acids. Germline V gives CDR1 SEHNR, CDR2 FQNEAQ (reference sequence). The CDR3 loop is CASSSSGTGVRRSNQPQHF. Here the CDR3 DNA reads TGTGCCAGCAGCTCCTCCGGGACAGGCGTTCGGCGGAGCAATCAGCCCCAGCATTTT.

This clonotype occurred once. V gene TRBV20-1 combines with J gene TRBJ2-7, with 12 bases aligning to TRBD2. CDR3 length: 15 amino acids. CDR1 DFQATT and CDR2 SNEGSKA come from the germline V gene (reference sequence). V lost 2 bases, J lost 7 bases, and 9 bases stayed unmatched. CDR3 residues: CSARPRLAGVGEQYF. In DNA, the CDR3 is TGCAGTGCTAGACCCCGACTAGCGGGAGTGGGGGAGCAGTACTTC.

The CDR3 here is CASSPGDRFTDTQYF. The CDR3 DNA is TGTGCCAGCAGCCCGGGGGACAGGTTCACAGATACGCAGTATTTT. The V and J genes are TRBV11-2 and TRBJ2-3; 8 bases align to TRBD1. The CDR3 runs 15 residues. Per the germline V gene, CDR1 is SGHAT and CDR2 is FQNNGV. V lost 5 bases and J lost 2; bases outside the gene matches: 6. Together with reference TRBV11-2 and TRBJ2-3, the CDR3 gives the full variable domain: EAGVAQSPRYKIIEKRQSVAFWCNPISGHATLYWYQQILGQGPKLLIQFQNNGVVDDSQLPKDRFSAERLKGVDSTLKIQPAKLEDSAVYLCASSPGDRFTDTQYFGPGTRLTVL.

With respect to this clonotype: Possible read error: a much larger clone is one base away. The CDR3 coding sequence is TGTGCCAGCAGTGTAGGACAGGGTTTTGAGCAGTTCTTC. Translation gives CASSVGQGFEQFF. This chain links TRBV12-3 or TRBV12-4 with TRBJ2-1, with TRBD1 matching over 8 bases. The CDR3 loop spans 13 amino acids. V was pared by 5 bases and J by 9 bases, with 6 bases of the junction left unmatched.

As DNA, the CDR3 is TGTGCCACCAGTGGTGATAGCGGGAAGGTCCGCAATGAGCAGTTCTTC. It codes for CATSGDSGKVRNEQFF. The chain joins TRBV24-1 to TRBJ2-1; 8 nucleotides match TRBD2. CDR3 length: 16 amino acids. Losses at the gene ends were 5 bases for V and 6 bases for J; bases not matched to a gene: 11. The V gene's germline CDR1 is KGHDR and CDR2 SFDVKD.

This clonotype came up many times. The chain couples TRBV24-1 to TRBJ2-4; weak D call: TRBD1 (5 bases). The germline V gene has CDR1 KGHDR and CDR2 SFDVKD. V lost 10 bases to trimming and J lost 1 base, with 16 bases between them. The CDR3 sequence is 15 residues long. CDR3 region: CATRSDPGAKNIQYF. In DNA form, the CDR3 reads TGTGCCACGCGTTCCGACCCAGGGGCCAAAAACATTCAGTACTTC.

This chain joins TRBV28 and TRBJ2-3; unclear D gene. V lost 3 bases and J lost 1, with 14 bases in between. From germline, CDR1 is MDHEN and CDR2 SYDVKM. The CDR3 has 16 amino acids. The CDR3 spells CASSFLLGRGTDTQYF. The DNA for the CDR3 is TGTGCCAGCAGTTTCTTGCTGGGAAGAGGCACAGATACGCAGTATTTT.

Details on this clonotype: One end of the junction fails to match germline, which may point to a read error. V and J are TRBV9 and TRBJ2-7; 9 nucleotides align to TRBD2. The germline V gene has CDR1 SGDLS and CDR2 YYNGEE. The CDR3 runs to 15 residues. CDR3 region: CASSARAGGLYGQYF. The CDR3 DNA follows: TGTGCCAGCAGCGCCAGAGCGGGGGGCCTGTACGGGCAGTACTTC.

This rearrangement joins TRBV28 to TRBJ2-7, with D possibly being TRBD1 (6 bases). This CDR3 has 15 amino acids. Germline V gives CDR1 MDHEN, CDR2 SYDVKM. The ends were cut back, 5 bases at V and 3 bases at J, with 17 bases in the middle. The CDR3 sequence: CASSRRDTLHYEQYF. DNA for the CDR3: TGTGCCAGCAGTCGCCGGGACACTCTCCACTACGAGCAGTACTTC.

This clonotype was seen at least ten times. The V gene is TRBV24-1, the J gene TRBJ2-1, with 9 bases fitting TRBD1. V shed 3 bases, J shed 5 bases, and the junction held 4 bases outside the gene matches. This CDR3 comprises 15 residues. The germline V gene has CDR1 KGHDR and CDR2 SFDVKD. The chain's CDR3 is CATSDAGTGNNEQFF. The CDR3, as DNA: TGTGCCACCAGTGATGCCGGGACAGGGAACAATGAGCAGTTCTTC.

The CDR3 sequence: CASEGPNTGELFF. CDR3 bases: TGTGCCAGCGAGGGACCTAACACCGGGGAGCTGTTTTTT. The V call is TRBV12-3 or TRBV12-4, the J call TRBJ2-2; perhaps D is TRBD1 or TRBD2 (5 bases each). V was trimmed by 8 bases and J by 2 bases, leaving 9 bases between them. The CDR3 runs to 13 residues.

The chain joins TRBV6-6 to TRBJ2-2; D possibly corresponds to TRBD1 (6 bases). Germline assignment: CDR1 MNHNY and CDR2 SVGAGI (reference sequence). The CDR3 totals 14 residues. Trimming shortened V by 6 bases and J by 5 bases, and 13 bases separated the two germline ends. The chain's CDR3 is CASRHRVDTGELFF. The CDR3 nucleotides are TGTGCCAGCAGGCACAGGGTAGATACCGGGGAGCTGTTTTTT.

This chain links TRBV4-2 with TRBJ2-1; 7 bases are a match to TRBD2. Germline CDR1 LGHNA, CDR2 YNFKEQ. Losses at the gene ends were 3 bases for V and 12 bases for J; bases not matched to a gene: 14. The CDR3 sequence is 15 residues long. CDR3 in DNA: TGTGCCAGCAGCCACCTCGCTAGCGGCCATACCGGGCAGTTCTTC. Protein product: CASSHLASGHTGQFF.

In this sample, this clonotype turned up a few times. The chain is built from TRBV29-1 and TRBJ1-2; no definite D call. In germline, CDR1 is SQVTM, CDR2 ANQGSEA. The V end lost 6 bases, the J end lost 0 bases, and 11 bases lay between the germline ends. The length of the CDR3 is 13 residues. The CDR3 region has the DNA TGCAGCGTGACGACGACTACTAACTATGGCTACACCTTC. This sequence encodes CSVTTTTNYGYTF.

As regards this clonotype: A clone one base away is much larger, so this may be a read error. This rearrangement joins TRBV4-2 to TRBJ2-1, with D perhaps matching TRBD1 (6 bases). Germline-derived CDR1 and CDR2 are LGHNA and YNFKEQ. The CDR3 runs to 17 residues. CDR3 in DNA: TGTGCCAGCAGCCAACGGCGCGTAGGGGGTTCCTACAATGGGCAGTTCTTC. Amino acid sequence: CASSQRRVGGSYNGQFF.

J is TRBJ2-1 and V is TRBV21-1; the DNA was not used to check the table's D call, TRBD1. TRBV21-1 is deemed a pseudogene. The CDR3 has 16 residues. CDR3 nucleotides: TGTGCCAGCAGAAGGACAGGGGGCGACCTTTACAATGAGCAGTTCTTC. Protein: CASRRTGGDLYNEQFF.

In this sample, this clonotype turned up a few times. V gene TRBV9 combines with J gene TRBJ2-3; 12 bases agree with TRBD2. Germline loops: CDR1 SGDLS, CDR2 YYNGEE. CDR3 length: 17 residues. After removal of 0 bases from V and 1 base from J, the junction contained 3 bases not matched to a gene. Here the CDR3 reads CASSVAASGGGTDTQYF. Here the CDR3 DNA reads TGTGCCAGCAGCGTAGCTGCTAGCGGGGGGGGCACAGATACGCAGTATTTT.

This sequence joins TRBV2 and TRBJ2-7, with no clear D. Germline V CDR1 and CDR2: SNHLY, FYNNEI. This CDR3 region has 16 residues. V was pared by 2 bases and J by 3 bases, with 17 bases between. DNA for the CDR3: TGTGCCAGCAGTGAAACCGCCGCTACACTACGCTACGAGCAGTACTTC. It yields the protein CASSETAATLRYEQYF.

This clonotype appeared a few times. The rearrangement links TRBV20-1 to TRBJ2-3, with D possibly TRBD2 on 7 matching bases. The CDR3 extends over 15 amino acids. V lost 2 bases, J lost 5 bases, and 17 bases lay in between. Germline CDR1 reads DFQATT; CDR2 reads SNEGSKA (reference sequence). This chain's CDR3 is CSARPRGALGDTQYF. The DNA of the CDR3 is TGCAGTGCTAGACCCCGGGGGGCATTAGGAGATACGCAGTATTTT.

DNA for the CDR3: TGTGCCAGCAGTCCGGACCGTGTAAAGCCCCAGCATTTT. Translation: CASSPDRVKPQHF. The rearrangement links TRBV12-3 or TRBV12-4 to TRBJ1-5, with no clear D. The V and J ends lost 5 bases and 8 bases respectively, with 13 bases between them. The CDR3 consists of 13 residues.

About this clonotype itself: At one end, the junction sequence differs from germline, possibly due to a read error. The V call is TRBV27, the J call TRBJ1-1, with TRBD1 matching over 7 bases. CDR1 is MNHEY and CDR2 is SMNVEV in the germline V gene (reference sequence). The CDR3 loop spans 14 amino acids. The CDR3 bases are TGTGCCAGCAGGGGACAGTTTTTGGACACTGAAGCTTCCTTT. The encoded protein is CASRGQFLDTEASF.